The 21 T cell receptor beta chains reported below all come from one sample, sequenced in a study of cytomegalovirus exposure and HLA in healthy donors. PCR involved 60 Vbeta and 13 Jbeta primers. Only in-frame clones appear in the TCRdb table, and some are missing; sequencing was by immunoSEQ multiplex PCR. The sample consists of under 150,000 clones, over 70% of them appearing once. The sequenced sample consisted of PBMCs. The receptors derive from a woman in her forties in good health and CMV-seronegative.

CDR3 bases: TGTGCCAGCAGCTCAGGGGGCCGGAACTATGGCTACACCTTC. Translating gives CASSSGGRNYGYTF. The genes are TRBV2 and TRBJ1-2; 8 nucleotides match TRBD1. Germline V gene data show CDR1 as SNHLY and CDR2 as FYNNEI. The J segment lost 2 bases and the V segment lost 6 bases, leaving 5 bases of the junction unmatched. The CDR3 loop spans 14 amino acids.

This clone was counted once. The V gene is TRBV14, the J gene TRBJ1-6; D is undetermined. The CDR3 runs 13 residues. V was clipped by 4 bases and J by 10 bases, with 11 bases between them. CDR1 and CDR2 (germline): SGHDN, FVKESK. The CDR3 region is CASSLGHRSPLHF. The CDR3 coding sequence is TGTGCCAGCAGCCTTGGTCACCGGTCACCCCTCCACTTT.

V usage is TRBV20-1 and J usage is TRBJ2-1, with unresolved D. Trimming removed 6 bases from V and 8 bases from J, with 11 bases in between. Looked up from germline, CDR1 is DFQATT and CDR2 is SNEGSKA (reference sequence). The CDR3 covers 11 residues. Here the CDR3 DNA reads TGCAGTGCCCATAGCATATATGAGCAGTTCTTC. Translated: CSAHSIYEQFF.

This clone was detected only a few times. This rearrangement joins TRBV15 to TRBJ1-5, with a weak D call TRBD1 (5 bases). The CDR3 runs to 13 residues. Looked up from germline, CDR1 is LNHNV and CDR2 is YYDKDF (reference sequence). The V and J ends lost 9 bases and 3 bases respectively, with 12 bases between them. The CDR3 DNA reads as TGTGCCACTACGGACACTTACAATCAGCCCCAGCATTTT. Protein sequence: CATTDTYNQPQHF.

The gene calls are TRBV28 and TRBJ2-2; TRBD2 is a possible D gene (6 bases). The ends were cut back, 6 bases at V and 8 bases at J, with 25 bases in the middle. CDR1 and CDR2 from the germline V gene are MDHEN and SYDVKM. The CDR3 contains 17 residues. The CDR3 bases are TGTGCCAGCAGCCTCTTGGGAGCGGGCACCCCTGAGGGGGAGCTGTTTTTT. Its translation: CASSLLGAGTPEGELFF.

The chain has TRBV7-9 and TRBJ1-2; 10 bases are shared with TRBD1. The germline CDR1 and CDR2 sequences are SEHNR and FQNEAQ (reference sequence). The CDR3 covers 15 residues. J gave up 3 bases and V 0 bases, and 1 base lay outside the gene matches. CDR3 protein: CASSLAGQGYYGYTF. The DNA of the CDR3 is TGTGCCAGCAGCTTAGCGGGACAGGGGTACTATGGCTACACCTTC.

A word on this clone: The sample contains more than one DNA sequence encoding this CDR3. This chain joins TRBV4-1 and TRBJ1-1; weak D call: TRBD1 (6 bases). Looked up from germline, CDR1 is MGHRA and CDR2 is YSYEKL. V dropped 0 bases and J dropped 5 bases, with 16 bases sitting between them. CDR3 length: 16 amino acids. The CDR3 DNA is TGCGCCAGCAGCCAAGATTCCCAGGGGCCGAGTACTGAAGCTTTCTTT. It codes for CASSQDSQGPSTEAFF.

CDR3 bases: TGTGCCAGCAGTGTTAGCGGGAGGGGGACAGATACGCAGTATTTT. Translation gives CASSVSGRGTDTQYF. The rearrangement joins TRBV28 to TRBJ2-3; TRBD2 agrees at 11 bases. This CDR3 is built from 15 residues. V shed 5 bases, J shed 3 bases, and the junction held 4 bases outside the gene matches. CDR1 and CDR2 (germline): MDHEN, SYDVKM.

This clone was seen a single time. The V and J genes are TRBV5-1 and TRBJ2-7, with D perhaps matching TRBD2 (6 bases). Trimming stripped 3 bases from V and 1 base from J, with 17 bases between. The CDR3 spans 16 residues. Germline loops: CDR1 SGHRS, CDR2 YFSETQ. The CDR3 sequence: CASSSAGGAYSYEQYF. Here the CDR3 DNA reads TGCGCCAGCAGCTCGGCCGGGGGAGCCTATTCCTACGAGCAGTACTTC.

The CDR3 spells CASSLRGTEAFF. CDR3 coding DNA: TGCGCCAGCAGCCTAAGGGGCACTGAAGCTTTCTTT. V gene TRBV4-1 combines with J gene TRBJ1-1; tentative D call: TRBD1 (5 bases). V lost 4 bases to trimming and J lost 4 bases, with 7 bases between them. Germline lookup yields CDR1 MGHRA and CDR2 YSYEKL. The CDR3 has 12 residues.

This clone was found once. This sequence joins TRBV7-2 and TRBJ2-7; 8 nucleotides align to TRBD2. Germline trimming cut 0 bases from V and 4 bases from J; bases unmatched to any gene: 8. The germline V gene has CDR1 SGHTA and CDR2 FQGNSA. The CDR3 is made up of 16 amino acids. CDR3 bases: TGTGCCAGCAGCTTAGCGGCCCCCCGGGAGGGATACGAGCAGTACTTC. This translates into CASSLAAPREGYEQYF.

The chain uses TRBV9 and TRBJ2-1, with 13 bases aligning to TRBD2. The CDR3 covers 15 residues. Germline values: CDR1 SGDLS, CDR2 YYNGEE. V was pared by 4 bases and J by 10 bases, with 8 bases of the junction left unmatched. The CDR3 sequence: CASSSGLAGVGEQFF. CDR3 in DNA: TGTGCCAGCAGCTCCGGACTAGCGGGAGTTGGGGAGCAGTTCTTC.

CDR3 residues: CASSWTGANTEAFF. The CDR3, as DNA: TGTGCCAGCAGCTGGACAGGGGCGAACACTGAAGCTTTCTTT. This chain links TRBV7-2 with TRBJ1-1; TRBD1 agrees at 9 bases. The germline gives CDR1 SGHTA, CDR2 FQGNSA. Germline trimming cut 4 bases from V and 1 base from J; bases unmatched to any gene: 1. The CDR3 runs to 14 residues.

This sequence joins TRBV5-6 and TRBJ2-3, with 9 bases matching TRBD2. Trimming cost V 4 bases and J 0 bases; bases outside gene matches: 6. Per germline, CDR1 SGHDT and CDR2 YYEEEE. CDR3 size: 16 residues. The CDR3 region has the DNA TGTGCCAGCAGCGTCTCTAGCGGGGCTAGCACAGATACGCAGTATTTT. It is translated as CASSVSSGASTDTQYF.

The gene calls are TRBV29-1 and TRBJ2-1; 7 positions agree with TRBD1. CDR1 is SQVTM and CDR2 is ANQGSEA in the germline V gene. The CDR3 covers 15 residues. Losses at the gene ends were 3 bases for V and 1 base for J; bases not matched to a gene: 6. The CDR3 bases are TGCAGCGTTGAGCGTAGGGACAGATCCTACAATGAGCAGTTCTTC. Its protein is CSVERRDRSYNEQFF.

The rearrangement links TRBV5-1 to TRBJ2-7, with D possibly TRBD1 on 6 matching bases. Between the trimmed V and J ends, which lost 4 bases and 5 bases, there was a span of 16 bases. Germline V gives CDR1 SGHRS, CDR2 YFSETQ. The CDR3 consists of 14 residues. CDR3 coding DNA: TGCGCCAGCAGCCCTCGGGACAACCGGGACGAGCAGTACTTC. It yields the protein CASSPRDNRDEQYF.

This clone was detected once. The chain joins TRBV4-2 to TRBJ2-3; 14 positions match TRBD2. The germline V gene has CDR1 LGHNA and CDR2 YNFKEQ. V shed 3 bases and J 1 base; nucleotides not matched to a gene: 12. The CDR3 spans 20 residues. The CDR3 nucleotides are TGTGCCAGCAGCCAGATCGCCGGGACTAGCGGGAGTAAGGGCACAGATACGCAGTATTTT. This codes for CASSQIAGTSGSKGTDTQYF.

The chain uses TRBV7-6 and TRBJ1-6, with TRBD1 identical over 9 bases. V trimming: 5 bases; J trimming: 10 bases; junction bases outside the gene matches: 6. The germline gives CDR1 SGHVS, CDR2 FNYEAQ. This CDR3 is 14 amino acids long. The CDR3 loop is CASSVGQGESPLHF. The CDR3 nucleotides are TGTGCCAGCAGCGTGGGACAGGGTGAATCACCCCTCCACTTT.

This sequence joins TRBV9 and TRBJ1-1; maybe TRBD1 (5 bases). This CDR3 has 15 residues. Germline V gene sequence: CDR1 SGDLS, CDR2 YYNGEE. V was shortened by 3 bases and J by 0 bases, with 12 bases between the two germline ends. In nucleotides, the CDR3 is TGTGCCAGCAGCGCGACAGCCAGCTTGAACACTGAAGCTTTCTTT. Translating gives CASSATASLNTEAFF. Supplemented by reference TRBV9 and TRBJ1-1, the full variable domain reads DSGVTQTPKHLITATGQRVTLRCSPRSGDLSVYWYQQSLDQGLQFLIQYYNGEERAKGNILERFSAQQFPDLHSELNLSSLELGDSALYFCASSATASLNTEAFFGQGTRLTVV.

The V and J genes are TRBV19 and TRBJ2-5; D uncertain. This CDR3 spans 13 amino acids. CDR1 and CDR2 from the germline V gene are LNHDA and SQIVND (reference sequence). V was pared by 5 bases and J by 1 base, with 8 bases between. In DNA, the CDR3 is TGTGCCAGTAGTGTACTAATCCAAGAGACCCAGTACTTC. This codes for CASSVLIQETQYF.

This clone appeared once. The chain has TRBV7-2 and TRBJ1-2; the D gene is possibly TRBD1 (5 bases). The CDR3 is 15 amino acids. Germline assignment: CDR1 SGHTA and CDR2 FQGNSA. Trimming left V 5 bases short and J 6 bases short, with 19 bases between. This chain's CDR3 is CASSPRDGTWDGYTF. Here the CDR3 DNA reads TGTGCCAGCAGCCCGCGGGACGGCACCTGGGATGGCTACACCTTC.